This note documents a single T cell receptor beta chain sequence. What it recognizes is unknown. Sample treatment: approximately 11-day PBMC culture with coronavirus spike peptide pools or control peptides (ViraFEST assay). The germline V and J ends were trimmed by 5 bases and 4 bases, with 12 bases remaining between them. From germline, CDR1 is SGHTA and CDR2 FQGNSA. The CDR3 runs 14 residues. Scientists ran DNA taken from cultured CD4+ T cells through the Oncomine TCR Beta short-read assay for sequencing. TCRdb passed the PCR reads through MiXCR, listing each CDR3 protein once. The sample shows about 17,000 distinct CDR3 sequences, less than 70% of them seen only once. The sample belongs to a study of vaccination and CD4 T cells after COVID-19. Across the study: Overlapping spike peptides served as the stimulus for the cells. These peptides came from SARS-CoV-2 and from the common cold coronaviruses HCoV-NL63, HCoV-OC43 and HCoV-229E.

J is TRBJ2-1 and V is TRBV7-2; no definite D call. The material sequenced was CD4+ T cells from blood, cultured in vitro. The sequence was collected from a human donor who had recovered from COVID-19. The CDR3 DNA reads TGTGCCAGCAGCAGGGAATCTGGGTACAATGAGCAGTTCTTC. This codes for CASSRESGYNEQFF.